These 25 T cell receptor beta chains were sequenced from one sample in a study of blood T cell repertoires in COVID-19. Here immunoSEQ multiplex PCR was the method, and the copy in TCRdb shows in-frame clones only, minus some. This sample has a few hundred thousand clones, with about nine tenths found just once. The specimen sequenced was PBMCs or T cells enriched from blood (not recorded which). These receptors were collected from a woman aged 25 to 39 who had recovered from COVID-19.

The CDR3 region has the DNA TGTGCCAGCAGCTTGGACCTAGCGGGAGAAGACTACAATGAGCAGTTCTTC. Its translation is CASSLDLAGEDYNEQFF. V is TRBV7-9 and J is TRBJ2-1; 10 bases align to TRBD2. The CDR3 spans 17 residues. The junction had 8 bases not matched to a gene; V was cut back by 3 bases and J by 3 bases. The germline V gene has CDR1 SEHNR and CDR2 FQNEAQ (reference sequence).

The genes are TRBV6-5 and TRBJ1-1; D uncertain. Germline lookup yields CDR1 MNHEY and CDR2 SVGAGI. This CDR3 region has 14 residues. Deletions cut 2 bases from V and 0 bases from J, with 7 bases between. The CDR3: CASSYLHMNTEAFF. The DNA of the CDR3 is TGTGCCAGCAGTTACCTTCACATGAACACTGAAGCTTTCTTT.

The chain joins TRBV10-2 to TRBJ2-7; possible D gene TRBD1, 5 bases. Germline loops: CDR1 WSHSY, CDR2 SAAADI. V gave up 6 bases and J gave up 6 bases, with 24 bases separating them. The CDR3 length is 16 residues. In DNA form, the CDR3 reads TGCGCCAGCAGCCAGGTCCGGACAAGTCGAATGGGCGAGCAGTACTTC. It is translated as CASSQVRTSRMGEQYF.

The genes are TRBV9 and TRBJ2-3; TRBD2 matches at 8 bases. This CDR3 is built from 15 residues. The V gene end was trimmed by 2 bases and the J gene end by 1 base; junction bases not matched to a gene: 3. Germline values: CDR1 SGDLS, CDR2 YYNGEE. The CDR3 sequence is CASSVNGGGTDTQYF. As DNA, the CDR3 is TGTGCCAGCAGCGTTAACGGGGGGGGCACAGATACGCAGTATTTT.

The rearrangement links TRBV5-8 to TRBJ1-1; D unclear. The CDR3 contains 15 residues. V shed 0 bases and J shed 0 bases, with 9 bases lying between them. The germline CDR1 and CDR2 sequences are SGHTS and YDEGEE. CDR3 bases: TGTGCCAGCAGCTTGGATGGCAGATTGAACACTGAAGCTTTCTTT. It is translated as CASSLDGRLNTEAFF.

In its sample, this clone was seen a few times. The rearrangement uses TRBV4-2 and TRBJ2-5; D not certain. The V gene's germline CDR1 is LGHNA and CDR2 YNFKEQ. Trimming cost V 2 bases and J 2 bases, with 15 bases left between them. The CDR3 length is 16 residues. The chain's CDR3 is CASSQQTITHQETQYF. CDR3 DNA: TGTGCCAGCAGCCAACAAACGATAACACATCAAGAGACCCAGTACTTC.

J is TRBJ2-7 and V is TRBV11-3; 8 bases match TRBD2. The trim removed 3 bases at V and 3 bases at J, leaving 7 bases unmatched. This CDR3 has 15 residues. CDR1 and CDR2 (germline): SGHNT, YENEEA. The DNA for the CDR3 is TGTGCCAGCAGCTTGAGCGGGAGAAGCGACTACGAGCAGTACTTC. Residues: CASSLSGRSDYEQYF.

The chain is built from TRBV7-3 and TRBJ2-3, with 12 nucleotides matching TRBD2. The CDR3 spans 13 residues. The ends lost 4 bases at V and 14 bases at J; junction bases unmatched: 7. CDR1 and CDR2 from the germline V gene are SGHTA and FQGTGA. The CDR3 region is CASSSTTSGSMYF. The DNA for the CDR3 is TGTGCCAGCAGCTCTACGACTAGCGGGAGTATGTATTTT.

This chain uses TRBV6-2 or TRBV6-3 with TRBJ1-5; D not resolved. Germline V gene sequence: CDR1 MNHEY, CDR2 SVGEGT. V lost 3 bases to trimming and J lost 5 bases, with 17 bases between them. This CDR3 region has 16 residues. The CDR3 loop is CASSYGESLSHQPQHF. For the CDR3, the DNA is TGTGCCAGCAGTTATGGTGAATCTCTATCCCATCAGCCCCAGCATTTT.

This chain joins TRBV3-1 (or the pseudogene TRBV3-2) and TRBJ1-4, with D tentatively TRBD1 (5 bases). The germline V gene encodes CDR1 LGHDT and CDR2 YNNKEL (reference sequence). This CDR3 spans 15 amino acids. V lost 0 bases, J lost 10 bases, and 15 bases lay in between. The DNA of the CDR3 is TGTGCCAGCAGCCAAGAAGGAGGGGTTTCTGGAAAACTGTTTTTT. Amino acid sequence: CASSQEGGVSGKLFF.

The chain joins TRBV5-6 to TRBJ2-5; 9 nucleotides line up with TRBD1. The ends lost 2 bases at V and 2 bases at J; junction bases unmatched: 10. Germline V gene lookup returns CDR1 SGHDT and CDR2 YYEEEE. The CDR3 is 17 residues long. For the CDR3, the DNA is TGTGCCAGCAGCTTCCGACCCGGGACAGGGCATCAAGAGACCCAGTACTTC. Protein: CASSFRPGTGHQETQYF.

The chain is built from TRBV13 and TRBJ2-1; D gene ambiguous. CDR1 and CDR2 (germline): PRHDT, FYEKMQ (reference sequence). Between the trimmed V and J ends, which lost 3 bases and 6 bases, there was a span of 18 bases. This CDR3 spans 16 amino acids. The CDR3 nucleotides read TGTGCCAGCAGCTTGGAAGGCGTTGTAAGGAGCAATGAGCAGTTCTTC. It is translated as CASSLEGVVRSNEQFF.

The genes are TRBV10-3 and TRBJ1-4; TRBD1 matches at 8 bases. From germline, CDR1 is ENHRY and CDR2 SYGVKD. The CDR3 runs 14 residues. Germline trimming cut 11 bases from V and 5 bases from J; bases unmatched to any gene: 10. The CDR3 DNA is TGTGCCGCCGGACAGGGCTCCCCAAATGAAAAACTGTTTTTT. Its protein product is CAAGQGSPNEKLFF.

CDR3 DNA: TGTGCCAGCAGCTATGGGGGACAGGGTTCAGATACGCAGTATTTT. Translation: CASSYGGQGSDTQYF. This sequence joins TRBV7-2 and TRBJ2-3; 9 positions agree with TRBD1. V shed 4 bases and J 4 bases; nucleotides not matched to a gene: 6. Germline V gives CDR1 SGHTA, CDR2 FQGNSA. The CDR3 runs 15 residues.

The gene calls are TRBV7-2 and TRBJ2-1; 15 bases are shared with TRBD2. After removal of 4 bases from V and 0 bases from J, the junction contained 7 bases not matched to a gene. The CDR3 is 19 amino acids. The V gene's germline CDR1 is SGHTA and CDR2 FQGNSA. Here the CDR3 DNA reads TGTGCCAGCAGCTCACCGGGACTAGCGGGGGGTAGCTCCTACAATGAGCAGTTCTTC. It codes for CASSSPGLAGGSSYNEQFF.

The rearrangement joins TRBV28 to TRBJ2-3; 10 positions agree with TRBD2. The V segment lost 5 bases and the J segment 6 bases; nucleotides outside the gene matches: 8. The CDR3 is made up of 15 amino acids. Germline values: CDR1 MDHEN, CDR2 SYDVKM. The CDR3, as DNA: TGTGCCAGCAGTCTTAGCGGGAGGACCGCCGATACGCAGTATTTT. Residues: CASSLSGRTADTQYF.

This clone appeared a few times. The J gene is TRBJ2-7, the V gene TRBV14, with 9 nucleotides matching TRBD1. CDR3 length: 21 residues. V trimming: 2 bases; J trimming: 3 bases; junction bases outside the gene matches: 23. The germline V gene has CDR1 SGHDN and CDR2 FVKESK. The CDR3 sequence is CASSQPLKRSPGQGDCYEQYF. The CDR3 DNA reads as TGTGCCAGCAGCCAACCCCTCAAGAGATCCCCGGGACAGGGTGATTGCTACGAGCAGTACTTC.

This chain connects TRBV6-5 to TRBJ2-5, with TRBD1 matching over 7 bases. The germline V gene encodes CDR1 MNHEY and CDR2 SVGAGI. The CDR3 is made up of 12 amino acids. The V gene end was trimmed by 5 bases and the J gene end by 7 bases; junction bases not matched to a gene: 4. This CDR3 is CASSRQGTTQYF. The CDR3 DNA reads TGTGCCAGCAGTCGACAGGGTACGACCCAGTACTTC.

The chain is built from TRBV6-5 and TRBJ2-1; the match to TRBD2 covers 8 bases. The CDR3 is 13 residues long. CDR1 is MNHEY and CDR2 is SVGAGI in the germline V gene. V was pared by 4 bases and J by 8 bases, with 4 bases of the junction left unmatched. In DNA form, the CDR3 reads TGTGCCAGCAGTTTAAGGACTAGCTATGAGCAGTTCTTC. Its protein is CASSLRTSYEQFF.

The rearrangement joins TRBV9 to TRBJ2-7; perhaps TRBD1 as D (5 bases). With 4 bases removed from V and 1 base from J, the gap between germline ends came to 24 bases. Germline lookup yields CDR1 SGDLS and CDR2 YYNGEE. This CDR3 region has 18 residues. The CDR3 bases are TGTGCCAGCAGCCCTAGGGATCTAAGGACGGCAGGGTCCTACGAGCAGTACTTC. It encodes CASSPRDLRTAGSYEQYF.

The chain employs TRBV9 and TRBJ2-1; D gene uncertain. The germline V gene has CDR1 SGDLS and CDR2 YYNGEE. V was cut by 0 bases and J by 5 bases, with 6 bases left in between. The CDR3 extends over 13 amino acids. In DNA form, the CDR3 reads TGTGCCAGCAGCGTAGACATCAACAATGAGCAGTTCTTC. It yields the protein CASSVDINNEQFF.

This clone was counted a few times. The junction differs from germline at one of its ends, possibly a read error. The chain employs TRBV19 and TRBJ2-7; 13 bases are a match to TRBD2. The CDR3 runs 13 residues. The germline V gene encodes CDR1 LNHDA and CDR2 SQIVND (reference sequence). The CDR3 protein is CFPGTSGDYEQYF. CDR3 in DNA: TGCTTCCCGGGGACTAGCGGGGACTACGAGCAGTACTTC.

This clone has a count of ten or more. This sequence joins TRBV4-1 and TRBJ1-1; D may be TRBD1 (6 bases). Trimming removed 3 bases at V and 8 bases at J, with 16 bases between. This CDR3 is 14 amino acids long. The germline gives CDR1 MGHRA, CDR2 YSYEKL. The CDR3: CASSHSQGLMEAFF. The CDR3 coding sequence is TGCGCCAGCAGCCATTCACAGGGCTTAATGGAAGCTTTCTTT.

DNA for the CDR3: TGTGCCAGCAGCTTAGTTGCCGGGACAGGGCTCTACGAGCAGTACTTC. Translating it yields CASSLVAGTGLYEQYF. V usage is TRBV7-9 and J usage is TRBJ2-7; 9 bases align to TRBD1. CDR3 length: 16 amino acids. Germline trimming cut 1 base from V and 3 bases from J; bases unmatched to any gene: 7. Germline CDR1 reads SEHNR; CDR2 reads FQNEAQ (reference sequence).

The CDR3 region is CASSSPTSGRALGTDTQYF. The CDR3 DNA reads TGTGCCAGTAGTTCCCCGACTAGCGGGAGGGCCCTCGGCACAGATACGCAGTATTTT. The V call is TRBV19, the J call TRBJ2-3, with 14 bases matching TRBD2. Per germline, CDR1 LNHDA and CDR2 SQIVND (reference sequence). This CDR3 is 19 amino acids long. V trimming: 5 bases; J trimming: 1 base; junction bases outside the gene matches: 11.